A selection of T cell receptor beta chains follows, all from one sample in a study of CD8+CD57+ T cells in acquired aplastic anemia. TCRdb recomputed calls from the reads with MiXCR, one row per CDR3 protein. The repertoire holds under 200,000 distinct CDR3 sequences, with roughly 48% as singletons. The sequenced sample was sorted CD4+, CD8+, or CD8+CD57+ T cells (not recorded which) from PBMCs. These TCRs come from a human donor with aplastic anemia. Both conserved end residues are part of each CDR3. D genes are given only for firm matches. Where a row states a size, it is once, few, many or the class of an expanded clone; other rows omit it.

- many TRBJ1-4 TRBV5-6 CASNPRGTNEKLFF TGTGCCAGCAACCCCCGGGGAACTAATGAAAAACTGTTTTTT
TRBD1 - TRBJ1-6 TRBV28 CASIGQGGLNSPLHF TGTGCCAGCATCGGACAGGGAGGCCTTAATTCACCCCTCCACTTT
- few TRBJ2-6 TRBV6-2/TRBV6-3 CASSYSSGANVLTF TGTGCCAGCAGTTACAGCTCTGGGGCCAACGTCCTGACTTTC
- many TRBJ2-3 TRBV20-1 CSARSDTQYF TGCAGTGCTCGGAGTGATACGCAGTATTTT
TRBD2 many TRBJ2-3 TRBV6-4 CASSVAGLITDTQYF TGTGCCAGCAGTGTGGCGGGACTAATCACAGATACGCAGTATTTT
- many TRBJ2-3 TRBV27 CASSTERGDTQYF TGTGCCAGCAGCACCGAGAGGGGAGATACGCAGTATTTT
- - TRBJ1-1 TRBV25-1 CASSEVEHTEAFF TGTGCCAGCAGTGAAGTGGAACACACTGAAGCTTTCTTT
- many TRBJ1-2 TRBV10-1 CASSEGGYTF TGCGCCAGCAGTGAAGGTGGCTACACCTTC
TRBD2 - TRBJ2-2 TRBV7-2 CASRRTSGVTGELFF TGTGCCAGCAGACGGACTAGCGGGGTTACCGGGGAGCTGTTTTTT
TRBD1 many TRBJ2-7 TRBV27 CASSIGTGEQYF TGTGCCAGCAGTATTGGGACAGGCGAGCAGTACTTC
- many TRBJ1-3 TRBV7-2 CASSRGTPGNTIYF TGTGCCAGCAGCAGAGGGACACCCGGAAACACCATATATTTT
- - TRBJ1-1 TRBV10-2 CASRPPQVNTEAFF TGCGCCAGCAGGCCCCCACAGGTGAACACTGAAGCTTTCTTT
- - TRBJ2-1 TRBV29-1 CSVVPGANNYNEQFF TGCAGCGTTGTTCCGGGAGCGAATAATTACAATGAGCAGTTCTTC
TRBD1 many TRBJ1-1 TRBV6-5 CASSTGANGEAFF TGTGCCAGCAGTACAGGGGCGAACGGTGAAGCTTTCTTT
- - TRBJ2-2 TRBV30 CAWSPNLGLKTTGELFF TGTGCCTGGAGTCCCAACCTGGGACTGAAAACCACCGGGGAGCTGTTTTTT
TRBD1 - TRBJ1-2 TRBV20-1 CSAPDRGRGNNRYTF TGCAGTGCACCGGACAGGGGGCGCGGTAACAATAGGTACACCTTC
TRBD2 few TRBJ2-7 TRBV2 CASSGTSGSYEQYF TGTGCCAGCAGTGGGACTAGCGGCTCCTACGAGCAGTACTTC
- - TRBJ2-7 TRBV7-8 CASSLGGGILHEQYF TGTGCCAGCAGCTTAGGTGGCGGAATCCTCCACGAGCAGTACTTC
- - TRBJ1-4 TRBV18 CASSPRGTEKLFF TGTGCCAGCTCACCACGTGGGACCGAAAAACTGTTTTTT
- once TRBJ2-2 TRBV7-3 CASSKGAWGTGELFF TGTGCCAGCAGCAAAGGCGCCTGGGGCACCGGGGAGCTGTTTTTT
- many TRBJ2-6 TRBV6-2/TRBV6-3 CASRYPYSGANVLTF TGTGCCAGCAGATACCCCTACTCTGGGGCCAACGTCCTGACTTTC
- many TRBJ1-2 TRBV10-3 CATNRDNPTYGYTF TGTGCCACGAACCGGGACAACCCGACATATGGCTACACCTTC
- many TRBJ1-2 TRBV6-6 CASILVGSGRSFF TGTGCCAGCATACTAGTCGGATCAGGGCGGTCGTTCTTC
TRBD1 - TRBJ2-7 TRBV15 CATSRGPGQNYEQYF TGTGCCACCAGCAGAGGACCGGGACAGAACTACGAGCAGTACTTC
- many TRBJ1-1 TRBV5-1 CASSYTSENTEAFF TGCGCCAGCAGCTATACTTCCGAGAACACTGAAGCTTTCTTT
- many TRBJ2-2 TRBV6-1 CATRRTGELFF TGTGCCACCCGGCGCACCGGGGAGCTGTTTTTT
TRBD1 many TRBJ2-7 TRBV19 CASRPRDRVYEQYF TGTGCCAGTAGACCGAGGGACAGGGTCTACGAGCAGTACTTC
- few TRBJ2-7 TRBV20-1 CSAPPRNIRREQYF TGCAGTGCCCCCCCCCGGAACATCCGGAGGGAGCAGTACTTC
TRBD1 few TRBJ2-3 TRBV10-2 CASSATGQLTDTQYF TGCGCCAGCAGCGCCACGGGACAGCTCACGGATACGCAGTATTTT
- - TRBJ2-1 TRBV10-3 CAISESRYRENEQFF TGTGCCATCAGTGAGTCGAGGTACAGGGAGAATGAGCAGTTCTTC
TRBD2 many TRBJ2-1 TRBV9 CASSASGNSYNEQFF TGTGCCAGCAGCGCTAGCGGCAACTCCTACAATGAGCAGTTCTTC
TRBD1 many TRBJ1-5 TRBV5-1 CASSLSGTGHGPQHF TGCGCCAGCAGCTTGTCTGGGACAGGCCATGGGCCCCAGCATTTT
- - TRBJ1-1 TRBV10-3 CASSEAKGQKNTEAFF TGTGCCAGCAGTGAAGCCAAAGGACAGAAGAACACTGAAGCTTTCTTT
- - TRBJ2-7 TRBV20-1 CSASRGPDEQYF TGCAGTGCCTCCAGGGGACCCGACGAGCAGTACTTC
TRBD1 - TRBJ2-5 TRBV7-9 CASSVWTGGGETQYF TGTGCCAGCAGCGTTTGGACAGGGGGCGGCGAGACCCAGTACTTC
TRBD1 - TRBJ2-1 TRBV19 CASSMGTGSYEQFF TGTGCCAGTAGTATGGGGACAGGGTCGTATGAGCAGTTCTTC
TRBD1 - TRBJ2-7 TRBV2 CASSSGTEVSYEQYF TGTGCCAGCAGTTCCGGGACAGAAGTTTCCTACGAGCAGTACTTC